Here is one T cell receptor beta chain with its context. Its antigen is unknown. This sample was taken from a study of CD8+ T cells in alopecia areata. About the research overall: Patients remained on tofacitinib for 6 to 18 months and then went 6 months without it. Study results and caveats: Expanded CD8+ clones among the top 100, and scalp clonality, were significantly decreased by tofacitinib.

Sequencing templates came from extracted RNA that was reverse transcribed into cDNA. Generated by immunoSEQ multiplex PCR, the TCRdb table keeps only in-frame clones and is missing some. Found here are a few hundred thousand clones, more than 30% of them singletons; the top ten hold around 0.48%. Treatment reported: oral pan-JAK inhibitor, 5-10 mg twice daily. Samples from alopecia areata patients were lesional scalp punch biopsies and peripheral blood. This CDR3 has 14 amino acids. Germline CDR1 reads GTSNPN; CDR2 reads SVGIG (reference sequence). The V end lost 6 bases, the J end lost 4 bases, and 13 bases lay between the germline ends.

This receptor was identified in a human donor with alopecia areata. V is TRBV30 and J is TRBJ2-6; D is possibly TRBD1 (6 bases). Sequenced material: CD4+ T cells sorted from blood, taken between weeks 30 and 35, from a patient treated with tofacitinib. The CDR3 DNA reads as TGTGCCTGTGCCTTGGACAGCGGGGCCAACGTCCTGACTTTC. The encoded protein is CACALDSGANVLTF. Complete variable domain (other parts from reference TRBV30 and TRBJ2-6): SQTIHQWPATLVQPVGSPLSLECTVEGTSNPNLYWYRQAAGRGLQLLFYSVGIGQISSEVPQNLSASRPQDRQFILSSKKLLLSDSGFYLCACALDSGANVLTFGAGSRLTVL.